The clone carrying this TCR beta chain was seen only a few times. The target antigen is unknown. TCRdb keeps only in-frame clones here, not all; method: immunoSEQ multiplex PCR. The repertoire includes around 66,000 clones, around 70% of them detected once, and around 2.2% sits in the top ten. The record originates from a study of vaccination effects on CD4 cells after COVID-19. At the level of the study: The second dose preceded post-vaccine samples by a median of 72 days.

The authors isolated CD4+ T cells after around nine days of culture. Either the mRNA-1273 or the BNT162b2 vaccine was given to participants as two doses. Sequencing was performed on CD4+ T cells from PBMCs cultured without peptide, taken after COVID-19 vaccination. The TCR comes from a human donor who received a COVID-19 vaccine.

The CDR3: CASSPGEGLNQPQHF. As DNA, the CDR3 is TGTGCCAGCTCACCAGGTGAAGGCCTGAATCAGCCCCAGCATTTT. J is TRBJ1-5 and V is TRBV18; D gene ambiguous. The germline V gene has CDR1 KGHSH and CDR2 LQKENI. Trimming pared 2 bases from V and 4 bases from J, leaving 12 bases between. The CDR3 spans 15 residues.